This T cell receptor (beta chain) was profiled in a study of shared clonotypes between healthy human individuals. About the study: A few men and a couple of women, aged 18 to 49, were donors. There were three CD4 naive, three CD4 memory, two CD8 naive and one CD8 memory plates per donor. Broader study findings: It was only blood that was sampled, and tissue repertoires likely differ. Roughly 4.6% of naive CD4 clonotypes were common to a handful of donors.

Profiling relied on immunoSEQ multiplex PCR, and the TCRdb table lists in-frame clones only, not all of them. Altogether some 2.1 million clones are present, approximately 92% being singletons, with the ten largest covering over 1.5%. For this clone: No antigen is known for it.

Terminally differentiated effector memory CD45RA+ cells were excluded by CCR7 positive selection of CD45RO-negative cells. The germline V gene has CDR1 ENHRY and CDR2 SYGVKD. Trimming shortened V by 2 bases and J by 10 bases, and 18 bases separated the two germline ends. CDR3 length: 15 residues. The chain links TRBV10-3 to TRBJ2-1; D not certain. This receptor was identified in a man aged 18 to 30 in good health. Some clones in this sample may be carry-over from other donors' samples. Material: naive CD8+ T cells from PBMCs. DNA for the CDR3: TGTGCCATCAGTGAGCCCCAGATCCCGGCCCAGGAGCAGTTCTTC. It codes for CAISEPQIPAQEQFF.